Listed below are T cell receptor beta chains from one sample, sequenced in a study of metastatic and nonmetastatic thyroid tumors. TCRdb re-called clones from the PCR reads using MiXCR. The table has approximately 12,000 clones, roughly 31% seen once. The sequencing input was tumor tissue. Receptors originate from a male donor with papillary thyroid cancer or a benign thyroid nodule (not recorded which). Some clones in this sample may be carry-over from other donors' samples. The conserved cysteine and the conserved F or W are not part of the CDR3 here. The size entry is marked missing in some rows and otherwise reads once, few, many or a size class.

size,J,V,CDR3
few,TRBJ2-7,TRBV6-6,ASSYSGNPDRDEQY
many,TRBJ2-3,TRBV3-1,ASSQLDSDTQY
-,TRBJ1-6,TRBV28,ASSDYRSYNSPLH
-,TRBJ2-2,TRBV7-2,ASSLQKATGELF
-,TRBJ2-3,TRBV5-1,GSSVYDADTQY
-,TRBJ1-3,TRBV28,ASSGTDSGNTIY
many,TRBJ2-7,TRBV2,ASSVLTVAEQY
many,TRBJ1-5,TRBV7-8,ASSLSRTVSNQPQH
many,TRBJ1-5,TRBV15,ATSGRDGGKSNQPQH
many,TRBJ2-2,TRBV2,ASSEDPRATGELF
-,TRBJ2-7,TRBV7-2,ASSTRGPYEQY
-,TRBJ2-7,TRBV20-1,SASAGTGGSYEQY
few,TRBJ2-1,TRBV12-3/TRBV12-4,ASSFFLRQGESNEQF
once,TRBJ2-7,TRBV3-1,ANSQYLTVAENEQY
once,TRBJ2-1,TRBV7-2,ASSLVGDSGQF
many,TRBJ1-3,TRBV2,ASRSGIFSGNTIY
many,TRBJ1-1,TRBV7-3,ASSLTRGMNTEAF
-,TRBJ1-2,TRBV5-8,ASSLTPRGSGYT
-,TRBJ1-2,TRBV20-1,SARTGGATIYGFT
-,TRBJ2-2,TRBV6-2/TRBV6-3,ASSDSTGRADGTGELF
-,TRBJ1-3,TRBV18,ASSPSGSSGNTIY
medium-sized,TRBJ1-1,TRBV28,ASSYGQGRNTEAF
many,TRBJ2-6,TRBV19,ASKEAGLSGANVLT
-,TRBJ2-2,TRBV9,ASSVSSPANTGELF
-,TRBJ2-1,TRBV20-1,SARGGGFSYNEQF
-,TRBJ2-5,TRBV6-1,ASRTTLLAAETQY
few,TRBJ2-6,TRBV28,ASSLLGSANVLT
-,TRBJ1-6,TRBV7-9,ASSTGQKNSPLH
medium-sized,TRBJ1-2,TRBV6-6,ASSYDLGGRGNYGYT
few,TRBJ2-1,TRBV20-1,SARQRQTYNEQF
few,TRBJ2-2,TRBV2,ASNRDRSNTGELF
once,TRBJ1-3,TRBV3-1,ASRGQGNTIY
-,TRBJ1-1,TRBV19,ATGQMERAF
-,TRBJ1-2,TRBV12-3/TRBV12-4,ASSLGAGRYGYT
few,TRBJ1-2,TRBV4-1,ASSQEMGADYGYT
medium-sized,TRBJ1-6,TRBV20-1,SAYTGGAPNSPLH
-,TRBJ2-7,TRBV19,ASSNLYEQY
-,TRBJ1-6,TRBV6-1,ASIAGTGGDSPLH
few,TRBJ1-2,TRBV6-2/TRBV6-3,ASSYGTWGDYDYT
-,TRBJ1-1,TRBV2,ASSGDRLSEAF
few,TRBJ1-3,TRBV7-9,ASMSGGIFGNTIY
few,TRBJ1-6,TRBV6-1,ASRRLENSPLH
-,TRBJ1-3,TRBV30,AWSVRGSGNTIY
many,TRBJ2-3,TRBV18,ASSPPPEWGPTDTQY
few,TRBJ2-1,TRBV6-5,ASSYSSSYNEQF
few,TRBJ2-7,TRBV28,ASSFLPAYEQY
few,TRBJ2-2,TRBV6-2/TRBV6-3,TSSFQRYTGEPF
-,TRBJ2-1,TRBV20-1,SASYGTGVGLNEQF
-,TRBJ2-3,TRBV20-1,SARDGAGGPGDTQY
many,TRBJ1-1,TRBV13,ASNAKGQSWNTEAF
-,TRBJ2-3,TRBV3-1,ASSRLGARNTDTQY
few,TRBJ2-5,TRBV5-1,ASRGYGGGEETQY
once,TRBJ2-7,TRBV20-1,SAPTPLGRGRTYEQY